Listed below are T cell receptor beta chains from one sample, sequenced in a study of T cell changes during pregnancy in multiple sclerosis. This table comes from immunoSEQ multiplex PCR, and its TCRdb copy is limited to in-frame clones, with some not included. There are more than 40,000 clones in the sample; approximately 91% occur only once, and around 6.3% lies in the top ten. The sequences come from CD8+ T cells from peripheral blood mononuclear cells, collected in the third trimester of pregnancy. Receptor source: a female donor with multiple sclerosis, enrolled in a pregnancy study. Both conserved end residues are part of each CDR3. A D gene is named only where the DNA matches it firmly.

V	J	D	CDR3
TRBV27	TRBJ2-1	NA	CASSLTANYEQFF
TRBV4-3	TRBJ1-1	NA	CASSQVAANTEAFF
TRBV13	TRBJ1-1	NA	CASSSGGSAFF
TRBV5-1	TRBJ2-7	NA	CASSPGGVRGSTYEQYF
TRBV11-2	TRBJ2-7	NA	CASSLRSSRYEQYF
TRBV6-5	TRBJ1-2	NA	CASSGLQGLGYGYTF
TRBV5-4	TRBJ1-2	NA	CASRGGMAYGYTF
TRBV7-9	TRBJ1-2	TRBD1	CASSDHGTGNYGYTF
TRBV4-1	TRBJ2-3	NA	CASSQEERGAGDTQYF
TRBV29-1	TRBJ2-7	NA	CSVEDVSFREAGTTYEQYF
TRBV4-3	TRBJ2-3	NA	CASSQVSGTLSTDTQYF
TRBV27	TRBJ2-7	NA	CASSFGMASYEQYF
TRBV5-6	TRBJ2-3	TRBD2	CASTLIAGPADTQYF
TRBV18	TRBJ1-6	NA	CASSPRSGAQGNSPLHF
TRBV7-9	TRBJ2-5	TRBD1	CASSAFSGQGEETQYF
TRBV6-5	TRBJ1-5	TRBD1	CASSSGQGGGQPQHF
TRBV13	TRBJ2-5	TRBD2	CASSHGEGQETQYF
TRBV27	TRBJ2-2	NA	CASSVTGFVGELFF
TRBV9	TRBJ2-2	TRBD2	CASSHSQAGGPAGELFF
TRBV9	TRBJ2-7	NA	CASSIGTSSYEQYF
TRBV27	TRBJ2-1	NA	CASSLERGSYNEQFF
TRBV7-3	TRBJ2-3	NA	CASSLDYYDTQYF
TRBV11-2	TRBJ2-3	TRBD2	CASGSGTSGRLTDTQYF
TRBV29-1	TRBJ1-1	TRBD1	CSVETGADTEAFF
TRBV19	TRBJ2-3	NA	CASSIGGTDTQYF
TRBV19	TRBJ1-3	NA	CATAKRTPAAGNTIYF
TRBV7-2	TRBJ2-5	TRBD2	CASSSGLAGPAGRTQYF
TRBV30	TRBJ2-1	TRBD1	CAWSPPGQGAGWAQYNEQFF
TRBV11-2	TRBJ1-5	NA	CASSLGDSSNQPQHF
TRBV29-1	TRBJ2-1	TRBD2	CSVGGRGTYNEQFF
TRBV6-4	TRBJ2-1	TRBD2	CASSDGRGGNEQFF
TRBV9	TRBJ1-2	NA	CASTGVGYGYTF
TRBV28	TRBJ2-5	TRBD2	CASSRGTSGREQETQYF
TRBV5-1	TRBJ2-7	NA	CASREDVSYEQYF
TRBV18	TRBJ2-2	NA	CASSPGTTNTGELFF
TRBV6-5	TRBJ1-1	NA	CASSQGWTEAFF
TRBV9	TRBJ2-7	NA	CASSVPLDGTHDEQYF
TRBV7-3	TRBJ1-1	NA	CASSLWQNTEAFF
TRBV13	TRBJ2-2	NA	CASSLTGLNTGELFF
TRBV9	TRBJ1-1	NA	CASSVASEVGNTEAFF
TRBV13	TRBJ1-5	NA	CASARGRVGQPQHF
TRBV30	TRBJ2-7	TRBD1	CAWGTGGNYEQYF
TRBV28	TRBJ2-2	NA	CASSPQPGLYTGELFF
TRBV5-1	TRBJ2-7	NA	CASSLDRSYEQYF
TRBV14	TRBJ1-2	TRBD1	CASSQGQGVRTLGYGYTF
TRBV27	TRBJ1-4	NA	CASSLEQPTNEKLFF
TRBV5-1	TRBJ2-1	TRBD2	CASSLMRLAGGNYNEQFF
TRBV7-3	TRBJ2-3	NA	CASSLVGTDTQYF
TRBV6-4	TRBJ2-3	TRBD2	CASTGGGPDTQYF
TRBV27	TRBJ2-7	TRBD2	CASSLIAGAEQYF